These 28 T cell receptor beta chains were all obtained from the same sample, sequenced in a study of blood T cell repertoires in COVID-19. The repertoire was sequenced with immunoSEQ multiplex PCR; TCRdb's copy has only in-frame clones and lacks some. The profile shows fewer than 350,000 clones, about nine tenths of them singletons. Sequenced: PBMCs or T cells enriched from blood (not recorded which). The receptors shown here come from a middle-aged woman with acute COVID-19.

The rearrangement links TRBV19 to TRBJ1-1; 11 positions match TRBD1. Per germline, CDR1 LNHDA and CDR2 SQIVND (reference sequence). The CDR3 extends over 14 amino acids. V trimming: 5 bases; J trimming: 4 bases; junction bases outside the gene matches: 3. The CDR3, as DNA: TGTGCCAGTAGTCCGGGACAGGGGGTCACTGAAGCTTTCTTT. Translating gives CASSPGQGVTEAFF.

This sequence joins TRBV3-1 (or the pseudogene TRBV3-2) and TRBJ1-2; maybe TRBD1 (5 bases). The CDR3 loop spans 15 amino acids. Germline V gene sequence: CDR1 LGHDT, CDR2 YNNKEL (reference sequence). V shed 6 bases and J shed 4 bases, with 18 bases lying between them. CDR3 protein: CASRAGGSHLYGYTF. The CDR3 DNA follows: TGTGCCAGCAGGGCGGGGGGGTCTCACCTCTATGGCTACACCTTC.

The chain joins TRBV5-1 to TRBJ2-5, with 9 bases lining up with TRBD1. V lost 5 bases, J lost 5 bases, and 10 bases stayed unmatched. The germline CDR1 and CDR2 sequences are SGHRS and YFSETQ. CDR3 length: 15 amino acids. CDR3 nucleotide sequence: TGCGCCAGCAGTCTTACAGGGGGCGTCTCGGAGACCCAGTACTTC. The encoded protein is CASSLTGGVSETQYF.

This chain links TRBV20-1 with TRBJ1-2; a possible D gene is TRBD1 (5 bases). V lost 1 base, J lost 6 bases, and 6 bases lay in between. Germline values: CDR1 DFQATT, CDR2 SNEGSKA (reference sequence). This CDR3 has 11 residues. CDR3 DNA: TGCAGTGCTAGAGCGGGGGATGGCTACACCTTC. It specifies CSARAGDGYTF.

The chain uses TRBV18 and TRBJ1-1; D not resolved. The CDR3 is made up of 13 amino acids. The germline CDR1 and CDR2 sequences are KGHSH and LQKENI. V lost 6 bases to trimming and J lost 1 base, with 9 bases between them. In DNA, the CDR3 is TGTGCCAGCTCGTCTCGACAGAACACTGAAGCTTTCTTT. The encoded protein is CASSSRQNTEAFF.

The CDR3 region is CASSKGDPLETQYF. The CDR3 DNA reads as TGCGCCAGCAGCAAAGGAGACCCATTAGAGACCCAGTACTTC. The chain joins TRBV5-1 to TRBJ2-5, with D uncertain. Germline CDR1 and CDR2: SGHRS and YFSETQ. The ends were cut back, 4 bases at V and 4 bases at J, with 14 bases in the middle. This CDR3 spans 14 amino acids.

This chain connects TRBV15 to TRBJ2-3; 8 nucleotides align to TRBD2. The J segment lost 3 bases and the V segment lost 0 bases, leaving 11 bases of the junction unmatched. The CDR3 is made up of 18 amino acids. CDR1 and CDR2 (germline): LNHNV, YYDKDF (reference sequence). The CDR3 protein is CATSRDRRLGGGTDTQYF. The CDR3 DNA reads TGTGCCACCAGCAGAGATCGCAGGCTGGGCGGGGGGACAGATACGCAGTATTTT. The variable domain in full, completed from reference TRBV15 and TRBJ2-3, reads DAMVIQNPRYQVTQFGKPVTLSCSQTLNHNVMYWYQQKSSQAPKLLFHYYDKDFNNEADTPDNFQSRRPNTSFCFLDIRSPGLGDTAMYLCATSRDRRLGGGTDTQYFGPGTRLTVL.

This clone was picked up one time. The chain is built from TRBV3-1 (or the pseudogene TRBV3-2) and TRBJ2-1; 8 positions agree with TRBD2. Trimming removed 2 bases from V and 3 bases from J; junction bases left unmatched: 3. The CDR3 is 15 amino acids. Germline V CDR1 and CDR2: LGHDT, YNNKEL (reference sequence). The CDR3 region is CASSQPGGDYNEQFF. In DNA, the CDR3 is TGTGCCAGCAGCCAACCCGGGGGGGACTACAATGAGCAGTTCTTC.

This CDR3 is CASSYRDTINSPLHF. The DNA for the CDR3 is TGTGCCAGCAGTTACCGGGACACAATTAATTCACCCCTCCACTTT. J is TRBJ1-6 and V is TRBV6-2 or TRBV6-3, with D tentatively TRBD1 (6 bases). Germline V gene sequence: CDR1 MNHEY, CDR2 SVGEGT. The length of the CDR3 is 15 residues. V lost 2 bases to trimming and J lost 6 bases, with 11 bases between them.

This clone was seen a single time. This chain joins TRBV7-9 and TRBJ2-7; weak D call: TRBD1 (6 bases). This CDR3 contains 15 residues. V lost 1 base, J lost 6 bases, and 16 bases lay in between. Germline assignment: CDR1 SEHNR and CDR2 FQNEAQ (reference sequence). CDR3 sequence (DNA): TGTGCCAGCAGCTTAGGTGGGGGCAGAATGGGCGAGCAGTACTTC. It is translated as CASSLGGGRMGEQYF. Using reference TRBV7-9 and TRBJ2-7 for the parts outside the CDR3, the full variable domain is DTGVSQNPRHKITKRGQNVTFRCDPISEHNRLYWYRQTLGQGPEFLTYFQNEAQLEKSRLLSDRFSAERPKGSFSTLEIQRTEQGDSAMYLCASSLGGGRMGEQYFGPGTRLTVT.

This clone was seen a single time. J is TRBJ1-4 and V is TRBV9; D perhaps matches TRBD1 (5 bases). Germline CDR1 reads SGDLS; CDR2 reads YYNGEE. The CDR3 length is 14 residues. Trimming cost V 3 bases and J 1 base, with 7 bases left between them. This CDR3 reads CASSATGTNEKLFF. The CDR3, as DNA: TGTGCCAGCAGCGCTACAGGAACTAATGAAAAACTGTTTTTT.

The genes are TRBV29-1 and TRBJ1-1; possible D gene TRBD1, 6 bases. CDR1 and CDR2 from the germline V gene are SQVTM and ANQGSEA. The CDR3 length is 13 residues. With 3 bases removed from V and 4 bases from J, the gap between germline ends came to 12 bases. The CDR3 sequence is CSVETNRATEAFF. DNA of the CDR3: TGCAGCGTTGAGACCAACAGGGCCACTGAAGCTTTCTTT.

The chain uses TRBV5-1 and TRBJ2-7; 7 positions match TRBD2. This CDR3 region has 14 residues. The junction had 3 bases not matched to a gene; V was cut back by 1 base and J by 2 bases. Germline-derived CDR1 and CDR2 are SGHRS and YFSETQ. The chain's CDR3 is CASSLSAGTYEQYF. The CDR3 nucleotides read TGCGCCAGCAGCTTGTCAGCGGGGACCTACGAGCAGTACTTC.

This chain joins TRBV28 and TRBJ2-1; D is perhaps TRBD1 (5 bases). Germline V gene sequence: CDR1 MDHEN, CDR2 SYDVKM. Trimming took 5 bases from V and 5 from J, leaving 7 bases between them. This CDR3 has 12 amino acids. CDR3 sequence reads: CASSQGNNEQFF. CDR3 sequence (DNA): TGTGCCAGCAGTCAGGGAAACAATGAGCAGTTCTTC.

The rearrangement links TRBV7-9 to TRBJ2-2, with TRBD2 as a possible D gene (6 bases). This CDR3 has 16 residues. Germline loops: CDR1 SEHNR, CDR2 FQNEAQ (reference sequence). V lost 2 bases and J 4 bases, leaving 14 bases between the germline ends. The CDR3 loop is CASSLPNGGGTGELFF. DNA for the CDR3: TGTGCCAGCAGCTTACCCAACGGGGGAGGCACCGGGGAGCTGTTTTTT.

The rearrangement uses TRBV4-1 and TRBJ2-3, with D perhaps matching TRBD2 (6 bases). Germline V lookup: CDR1 MGHRA, CDR2 YSYEKL. Trimming stripped 6 bases from V and 0 bases from J, with 10 bases between. This CDR3 region has 14 residues. The CDR3 DNA reads TGCGCCAGCAGTAAGGGGACTAGCACAGATACGCAGTATTTT. This sequence encodes CASSKGTSTDTQYF.

CDR3 coding DNA: TGTGCCAGCACCCCACAGGGCTCCCCGAACACTGAAGCTTTCTTT. This codes for CASTPQGSPNTEAFF. This chain joins TRBV21-1 and TRBJ1-1; the D segment call TRBD1 is taken from the table without a DNA check. TRBV21-1 has pseudogene status. The CDR3 covers 15 residues.

This clone was detected once. This chain uses TRBV12-3 or TRBV12-4 with TRBJ1-1, with TRBD1 as a possible D gene (5 bases). CDR3 length equals 13 residues. The V gene lost 1 base and the J gene lost 3 bases, with 6 bases spanning the gap. CDR3 loop: CASSLVTDTEAFF. For the CDR3, the DNA is TGTGCCAGCAGTTTAGTGACAGACACTGAAGCTTTCTTT.

The V and J genes are TRBV13 and TRBJ2-7; TRBD2 matches at 9 bases. V was pared by 7 bases and J by 4 bases, with 14 bases of the junction left unmatched. CDR1 PRHDT and CDR2 FYEKMQ come from the germline V gene (reference sequence). The CDR3 contains 16 residues. The CDR3 is CASILGASGKNYEQYF. The CDR3 region has the DNA TGTGCCAGCATCCTGGGGGCTAGCGGGAAAAATTACGAGCAGTACTTC. Full variable domain (outside the CDR3, taken from reference TRBV13 and TRBJ2-7): AAGVIQSPRHLIKEKRETATLKCYPIPRHDTVYWYQQGPGQDPQFLISFYEKMQSDKGSIPDRFSAQQFSDYHSELNMSSLELGDSALYFCASILGASGKNYEQYFGPGTRLTVT.

This clone showed up just once. The chain's CDR3 is CASSQDHGSFTGELFF. For the CDR3, the DNA is TGCGCCAGCAGCCAAGATCACGGGAGCTTCACCGGGGAGCTGTTTTTT. The chain carries TRBV4-3 and TRBJ2-2, with D perhaps TRBD2 (6 bases). Germline loops: CDR1 LGHNA, CDR2 YSLEER. The ends were cut back, 0 bases at V and 4 bases at J, with 12 bases in the middle. This CDR3 region has 16 residues.

The rearrangement joins TRBV7-8 to TRBJ2-7; 10 nucleotides line up with TRBD2. Losses at the gene ends were 4 bases for V and 2 bases for J; bases not matched to a gene: 5. Per the germline V gene, CDR1 is SGHVS and CDR2 is FQNEAQ. The length of the CDR3 is 15 residues. The CDR3 is CASSYGLAGAYEQYF. The CDR3 DNA follows: TGTGCCAGCAGCTACGGCCTAGCGGGGGCCTACGAGCAGTACTTC.

This clone has just one count. The V and J genes are TRBV27 and TRBJ1-4, with 7 bases identical to TRBD1. The CDR3 totals 15 residues. After removal of 3 bases from V and 3 bases from J, the junction contained 4 bases not matched to a gene. Germline CDR1 MNHEY, CDR2 SMNVEV (reference sequence). CDR3 residues: CASSFDRDSNEKLFF. CDR3 in DNA: TGTGCCAGCAGTTTCGACAGGGATTCTAATGAAAAACTGTTTTTT.

The rearrangement joins TRBV7-9 to TRBJ1-5, with TRBD1 identical over 7 bases. The V gene's germline CDR1 is SEHNR and CDR2 FQNEAQ (reference sequence). The CDR3 covers 15 residues. The junction had 2 bases not matched to a gene; V was cut back by 3 bases and J by 0 bases. CDR3 in amino acids: CASSFGTDSNQPQHF. CDR3 sequence (DNA): TGTGCCAGCAGCTTCGGGACAGATAGCAATCAGCCCCAGCATTTT. Full variable domain (rest looked up from reference TRBV7-9 and TRBJ1-5): DTGVSQNPRHKITKRGQNVTFRCDPISEHNRLYWYRQTLGQGPEFLTYFQNEAQLEKSRLLSDRFSAERPKGSFSTLEIQRTEQGDSAMYLCASSFGTDSNQPQHFGDGTRLSIL.

The chain couples TRBV7-2 to TRBJ1-2; D is possibly TRBD1 (6 bases). This CDR3 has 13 amino acids. Germline-derived CDR1 and CDR2 are SGHTA and FQGNSA. V shed 5 bases and J shed 2 bases, with 9 bases lying between them. The CDR3 reads CASSPTGNYGYTF. The CDR3 DNA reads as TGTGCCAGCAGCCCCACAGGGAACTATGGCTACACCTTC.

The CDR3 spells CASSHPDATGPNEKLFF. The CDR3 nucleotides read TGTGCCAGCAGCCATCCAGATGCGACAGGGCCTAATGAAAAACTGTTTTTT. J is TRBJ1-4 and V is TRBV7-9; 7 bases align to TRBD1. The V gene end was trimmed by 5 bases and the J gene end by 3 bases; junction bases not matched to a gene: 12. This CDR3 has 17 amino acids. The germline CDR1 and CDR2 sequences are SEHNR and FQNEAQ (reference sequence). Complete variable domain (other parts from reference TRBV7-9 and TRBJ1-4): DTGVSQNPRHKITKRGQNVTFRCDPISEHNRLYWYRQTLGQGPEFLTYFQNEAQLEKSRLLSDRFSAERPKGSFSTLEIQRTEQGDSAMYLCASSHPDATGPNEKLFFGSGTQLSVL.

This clone was found once. This chain links TRBV27 with TRBJ1-2, with 8 bases fitting TRBD1. With V trimmed by 2 bases and J by 2 bases, 1 base remained unmatched. The CDR3 contains 14 residues. CDR1 and CDR2 (germline): MNHEY, SMNVEV (reference sequence). The CDR3 DNA reads TGTGCCAGCAGTTTACGGGACAGGAACTATGGCTACACCTTC. Residues: CASSLRDRNYGYTF.

The chain carries TRBV18 and TRBJ2-5; 9 nucleotides agree with TRBD2. The junction had 3 bases not matched to a gene; V was cut back by 3 bases and J by 4 bases. Germline V gene data show CDR1 as KGHSH and CDR2 as LQKENI. The CDR3 covers 14 residues. CDR3 in amino acids: CASSPLAGAETQYF. The CDR3 nucleotides read TGTGCCAGCTCACCCTTAGCGGGGGCAGAGACCCAGTACTTC. The entire variable domain, with the rest obtained from reference TRBV18 and TRBJ2-5, is as follows: NAGVMQNPRHLVRRRGQEARLRCSPMKGHSHVYWYRQLPEEGLKFMVYLQKENIIDESGMPKERFSAEFPKEGPSILRIQQVVRGDSAAYFCASSPLAGAETQYFGPGTRLLVL.

The chain combines TRBV7-2 with TRBJ1-4; 9 nucleotides agree with TRBD1. CDR1 and CDR2 (germline): SGHTA, FQGNSA. The CDR3 contains 15 residues. V lost 6 bases, J lost 7 bases, and 9 bases stayed unmatched. The CDR3 coding sequence is TGTGCCAGCAGTCGGGGACAGGGCGGTGGTGAAAAACTGTTTTTT. This sequence encodes CASSRGQGGGEKLFF.